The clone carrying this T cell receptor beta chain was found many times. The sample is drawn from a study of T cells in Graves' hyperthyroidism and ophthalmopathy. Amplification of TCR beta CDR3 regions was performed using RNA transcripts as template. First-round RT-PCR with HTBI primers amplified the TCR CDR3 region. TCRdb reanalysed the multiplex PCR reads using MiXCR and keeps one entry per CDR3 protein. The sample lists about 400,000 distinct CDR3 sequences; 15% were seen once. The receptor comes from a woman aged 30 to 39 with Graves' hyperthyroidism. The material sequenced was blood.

The CDR3: CSGGVGTDTQYF. DNA of the CDR3: TGCAGTGGGGGCGTAGGGACAGATACGCAGTATTTT. This sequence joins TRBV20-1 and TRBJ2-3; the D gene is possibly TRBD1 (5 bases). The germline V gene has CDR1 DFQATT and CDR2 SNEGSKA (reference sequence). The CDR3 is made up of 12 amino acids. The germline V and J ends were trimmed by 7 bases and 3 bases, with 11 bases remaining between them.